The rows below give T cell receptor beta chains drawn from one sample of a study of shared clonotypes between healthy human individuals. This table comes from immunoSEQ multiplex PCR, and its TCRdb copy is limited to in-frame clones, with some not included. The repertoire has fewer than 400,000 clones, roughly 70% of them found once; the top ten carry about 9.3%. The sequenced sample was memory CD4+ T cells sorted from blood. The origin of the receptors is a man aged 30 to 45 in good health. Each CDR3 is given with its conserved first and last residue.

CDR3 protein: CASSPNTGGWGDTQYF
J gene: TRBJ2-3
V gene: TRBV18
CDR3 length: 16

CDR3 protein: CASSYSHSMGETQYF
J gene: TRBJ2-5
V gene: TRBV6-6
CDR3 length: 15

CDR3 protein: CASSVGSAGRLSEQYF
J gene: TRBJ2-7
V gene: TRBV9
CDR3 length: 16

CDR3 protein: CASTATSRHHATNEKLFF
J gene: TRBJ1-4
V gene: TRBV27
CDR3 length: 18

CDR3 protein: CASSPPDRNGYTF
J gene: TRBJ1-2
V gene: TRBV18
CDR3 length: 13

CDR3 protein: CASSSPGRSIYEQYF
J gene: TRBJ2-7
V gene: TRBV28
CDR3 length: 15

CDR3 protein: CASSLGWISDEQYF
J gene: TRBJ2-7
V gene: TRBV5-6
CDR3 length: 14

CDR3 protein: CASSSRSGRGYNEQFF
J gene: TRBJ2-1
V gene: TRBV5-8
CDR3 length: 16

CDR3 protein: CASSLFRQPQHF
J gene: TRBJ1-5
V gene: TRBV5-8
CDR3 length: 12

CDR3 protein: CAISEGRGIAYEQYF
J gene: TRBJ2-7
V gene: TRBV10-3
CDR3 length: 15

CDR3 protein: CASSRDNKQFF
J gene: TRBJ2-1
V gene: TRBV4-1
CDR3 length: 11

CDR3 protein: CRGDRMNTEAFF
J gene: TRBJ1-1
V gene: TRBV29-1
CDR3 length: 12

CDR3 protein: CASSPKVGTVNTEAFF
J gene: TRBJ1-1
V gene: TRBV18
CDR3 length: 16

CDR3 protein: CASSVEAKRSDGYTF
J gene: TRBJ1-2
V gene: TRBV9
CDR3 length: 15

CDR3 protein: CASSLAGDVHEQYF
J gene: TRBJ2-7
V gene: TRBV7-9
CDR3 length: 14

CDR3 protein: CASSLASNEQFF
J gene: TRBJ2-1
V gene: TRBV7-9
CDR3 length: 12

CDR3 protein: CATSRIGVAKNIQYF
J gene: TRBJ2-4
V gene: TRBV15
CDR3 length: 15

CDR3 protein: CATSRDLDEQYF
J gene: TRBJ2-7
V gene: TRBV15
CDR3 length: 12

CDR3 protein: CASSFQGYNYEQYF
J gene: TRBJ2-7
V gene: TRBV11-2
CDR3 length: 14

CDR3 protein: CALWFQGAQPQHF
J gene: TRBJ1-5
V gene: TRBV30
CDR3 length: 13

CDR3 protein: CASSIGVLMSYEQYF
J gene: TRBJ2-7
V gene: TRBV19
CDR3 length: 15

CDR3 protein: CASSLTTGGREKLFF
J gene: TRBJ1-4
V gene: TRBV18
CDR3 length: 15

CDR3 protein: CASSIFRGGNQPQHF
J gene: TRBJ1-5
V gene: TRBV19
CDR3 length: 15

CDR3 protein: CASSADTHRTGELFF
J gene: TRBJ2-2
V gene: TRBV6-1
CDR3 length: 15